This T cell receptor (beta chain) originates from a study of blood T cell repertoires in COVID-19. CDR1 is WSHSY and CDR2 is SAAADI in the germline V gene. V shed 8 bases and J shed 9 bases, with 22 bases lying between them. The CDR3 has 14 amino acids. The protocol was immunoSEQ multiplex PCR, while the TCRdb copy is restricted to in-frame clones and leaves out a portion. The sample shows over 150,000 clones, approximately 84% of them seen only once. The material sequenced was peripheral blood. This receptor was obtained from a man aged 18 to 29 with active or convalescent COVID-19. V and J are TRBV10-2 and TRBJ1-1; D perhaps matches TRBD1 (5 bases). This chain's CDR3 is CASLGDRPGLQAFF. The CDR3 DNA follows: TGCGCCAGCCTAGGGGACCGACCGGGACTGCAAGCTTTCTTT.